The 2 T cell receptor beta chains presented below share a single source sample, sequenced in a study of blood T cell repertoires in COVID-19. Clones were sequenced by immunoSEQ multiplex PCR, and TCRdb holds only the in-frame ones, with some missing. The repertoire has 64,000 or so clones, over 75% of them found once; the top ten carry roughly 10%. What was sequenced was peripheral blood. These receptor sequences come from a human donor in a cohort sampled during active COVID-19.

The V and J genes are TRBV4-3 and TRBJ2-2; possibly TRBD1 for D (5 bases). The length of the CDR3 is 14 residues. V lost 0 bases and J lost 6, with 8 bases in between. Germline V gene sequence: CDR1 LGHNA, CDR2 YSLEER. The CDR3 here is CASSQDRVSGELFF. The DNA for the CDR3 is TGCGCCAGCAGCCAAGACAGGGTGTCCGGGGAGCTGTTTTTT.

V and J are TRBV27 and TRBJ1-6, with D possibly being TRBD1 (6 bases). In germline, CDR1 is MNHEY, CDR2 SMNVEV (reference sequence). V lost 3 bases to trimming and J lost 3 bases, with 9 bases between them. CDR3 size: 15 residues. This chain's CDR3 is CASSFDRIYNSPLHF. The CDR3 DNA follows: TGTGCCAGCAGTTTCGACAGGATCTATAATTCACCCCTCCACTTT.